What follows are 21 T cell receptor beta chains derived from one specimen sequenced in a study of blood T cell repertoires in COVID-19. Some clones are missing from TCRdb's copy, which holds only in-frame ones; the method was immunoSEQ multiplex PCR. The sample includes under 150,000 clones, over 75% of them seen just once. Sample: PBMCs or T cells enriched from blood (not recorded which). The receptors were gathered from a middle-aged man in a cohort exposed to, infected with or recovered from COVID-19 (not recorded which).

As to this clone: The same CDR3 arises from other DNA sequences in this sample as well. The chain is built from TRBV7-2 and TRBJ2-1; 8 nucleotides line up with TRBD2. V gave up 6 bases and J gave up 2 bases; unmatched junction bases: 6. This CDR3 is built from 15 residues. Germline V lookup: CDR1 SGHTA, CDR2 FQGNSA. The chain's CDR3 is CASSLQRGTYNEQFF. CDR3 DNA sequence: TGTGCCAGCAGTCTTCAGCGGGGGACCTACAATGAGCAGTTCTTC.

CDR3 region: CASSLVDGGSSYNEQFF. CDR3 DNA: TGTGCCAGCAGCTTAGTGGATGGCGGGAGTTCCTACAATGAGCAGTTCTTC. The chain carries TRBV7-9 and TRBJ2-1; TRBD2 agrees at 7 bases. The CDR3 has 17 amino acids. J gave up 1 base and V 1 base, and 7 bases lay outside the gene matches. Looked up from germline, CDR1 is SEHNR and CDR2 is FQNEAQ (reference sequence).

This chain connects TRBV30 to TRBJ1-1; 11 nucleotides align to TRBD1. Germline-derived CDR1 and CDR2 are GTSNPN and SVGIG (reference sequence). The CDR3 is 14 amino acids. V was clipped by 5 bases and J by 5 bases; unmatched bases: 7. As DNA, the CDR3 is TGTGCCTGGTACGCTGGACAGGGGGCGACTGAAGCTTTCTTT. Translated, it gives CAWYAGQGATEAFF. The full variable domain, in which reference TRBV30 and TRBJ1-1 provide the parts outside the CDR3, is SQTIHQWPATLVQPVGSPLSLECTVEGTSNPNLYWYRQAAGRGLQLLFYSVGIGQISSEVPQNLSASRPQDRQFILSSKKLLLSDSGFYLCAWYAGQGATEAFFGQGTRLTVV.

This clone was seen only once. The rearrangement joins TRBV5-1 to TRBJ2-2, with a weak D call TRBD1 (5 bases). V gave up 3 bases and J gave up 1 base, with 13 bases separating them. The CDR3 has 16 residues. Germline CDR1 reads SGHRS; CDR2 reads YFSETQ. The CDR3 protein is CASSSERQMNTGELFF. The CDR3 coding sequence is TGCGCCAGCAGCTCGGAACGACAGATGAACACCGGGGAGCTGTTTTTT.

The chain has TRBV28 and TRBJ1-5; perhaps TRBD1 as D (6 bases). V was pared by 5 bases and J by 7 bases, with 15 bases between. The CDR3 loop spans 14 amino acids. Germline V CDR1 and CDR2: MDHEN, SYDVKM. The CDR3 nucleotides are TGTGCCAGCAGTCCTGCACAGGGTCAGCAGCCCCAGCATTTT. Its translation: CASSPAQGQQPQHF.

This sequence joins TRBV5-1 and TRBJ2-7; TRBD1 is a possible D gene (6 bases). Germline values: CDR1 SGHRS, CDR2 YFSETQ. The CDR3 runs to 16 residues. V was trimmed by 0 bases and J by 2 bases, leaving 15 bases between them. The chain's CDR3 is CASSLVVTGTAYEQYF. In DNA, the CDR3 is TGCGCCAGCAGCTTGGTCGTGACAGGAACGGCCTACGAGCAGTACTTC.

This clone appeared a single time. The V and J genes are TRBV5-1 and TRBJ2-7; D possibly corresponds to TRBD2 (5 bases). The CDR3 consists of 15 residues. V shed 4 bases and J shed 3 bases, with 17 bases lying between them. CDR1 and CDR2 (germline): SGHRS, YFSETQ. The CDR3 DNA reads TGCGCCAGCAGCCGCGGGCCCACGACCATCTACGAGCAGTACTTC. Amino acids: CASSRGPTTIYEQYF.

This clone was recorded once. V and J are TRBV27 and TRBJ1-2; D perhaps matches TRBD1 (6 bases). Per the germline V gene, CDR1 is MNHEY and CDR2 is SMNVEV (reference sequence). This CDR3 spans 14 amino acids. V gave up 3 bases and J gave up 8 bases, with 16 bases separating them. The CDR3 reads CASSFSQGWGGYTF. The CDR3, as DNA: TGTGCCAGCAGTTTCTCGCAGGGGTGGGGCGGCTACACCTTC.

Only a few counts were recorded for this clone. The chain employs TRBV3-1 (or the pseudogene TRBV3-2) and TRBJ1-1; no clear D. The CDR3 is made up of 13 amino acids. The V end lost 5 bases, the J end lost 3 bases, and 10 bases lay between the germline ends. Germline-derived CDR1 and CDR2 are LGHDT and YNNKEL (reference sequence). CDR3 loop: CASSSFSDTEAFF. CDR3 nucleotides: TGTGCCAGCAGCTCGTTCAGTGACACTGAAGCTTTCTTT.

CDR3 amino acids: CASSKLSSFPHTDTQYF. The CDR3 coding sequence is TGTGCCAGCAGCAAATTAAGCTCGTTCCCTCACACAGATACGCAGTATTTT. The chain links TRBV21-1 to TRBJ2-3; TRBD2 is the table's D call and was not checked against the DNA. TRBV21-1 is deemed a pseudogene. The CDR3 loop spans 17 amino acids.

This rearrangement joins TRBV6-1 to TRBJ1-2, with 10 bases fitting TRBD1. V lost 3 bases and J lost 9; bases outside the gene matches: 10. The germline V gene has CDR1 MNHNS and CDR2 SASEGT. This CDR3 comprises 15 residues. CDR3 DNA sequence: TGTGCCAGCAGTGACCCGAGGTCGGACAGGGGGAGCTACACCTTC. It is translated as CASSDPRSDRGSYTF.

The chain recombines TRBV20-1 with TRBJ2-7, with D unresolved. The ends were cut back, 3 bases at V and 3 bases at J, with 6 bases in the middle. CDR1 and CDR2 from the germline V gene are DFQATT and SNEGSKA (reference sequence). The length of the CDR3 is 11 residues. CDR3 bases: TGCAGTGCTAGCCCCGGCTACGAGCAGTACTTC. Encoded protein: CSASPGYEQYF.

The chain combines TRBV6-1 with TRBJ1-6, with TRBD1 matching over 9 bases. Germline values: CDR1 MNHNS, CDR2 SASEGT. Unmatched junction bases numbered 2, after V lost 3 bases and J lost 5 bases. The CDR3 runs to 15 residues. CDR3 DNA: TGTGCCAGCAGTGAGAGGACAGGGGATAATTCACCCCTCCACTTT. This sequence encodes CASSERTGDNSPLHF.

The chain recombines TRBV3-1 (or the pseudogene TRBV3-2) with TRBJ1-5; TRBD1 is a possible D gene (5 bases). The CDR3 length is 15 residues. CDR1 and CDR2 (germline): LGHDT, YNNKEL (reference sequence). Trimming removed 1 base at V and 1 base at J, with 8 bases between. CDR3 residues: CASSQGSGSNQPQHF. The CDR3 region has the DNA TGTGCCAGCAGCCAAGGTTCAGGGAGCAATCAGCCCCAGCATTTT.

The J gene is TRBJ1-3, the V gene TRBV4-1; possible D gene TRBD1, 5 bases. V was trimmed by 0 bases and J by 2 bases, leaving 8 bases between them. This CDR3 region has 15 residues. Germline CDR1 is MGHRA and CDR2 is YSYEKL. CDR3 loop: CASSQDLGAGNTIYF. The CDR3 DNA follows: TGCGCCAGCAGCCAAGATCTAGGGGCTGGAAACACCATATATTTT.

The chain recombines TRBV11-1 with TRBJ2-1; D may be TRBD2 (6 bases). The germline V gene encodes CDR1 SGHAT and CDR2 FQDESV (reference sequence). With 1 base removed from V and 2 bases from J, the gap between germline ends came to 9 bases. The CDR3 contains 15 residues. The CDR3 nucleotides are TGTGCCAGCAGCTTAGGGAGGGCCACCTACAATGAGCAGTTCTTC. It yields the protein CASSLGRATYNEQFF.

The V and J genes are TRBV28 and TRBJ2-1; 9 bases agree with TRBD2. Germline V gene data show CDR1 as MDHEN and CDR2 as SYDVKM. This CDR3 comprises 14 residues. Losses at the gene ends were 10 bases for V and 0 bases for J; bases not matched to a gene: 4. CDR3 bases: TGTGCCACTCTAGCGGGGCTCTCCTACAATGAGCAGTTCTTC. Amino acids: CATLAGLSYNEQFF.

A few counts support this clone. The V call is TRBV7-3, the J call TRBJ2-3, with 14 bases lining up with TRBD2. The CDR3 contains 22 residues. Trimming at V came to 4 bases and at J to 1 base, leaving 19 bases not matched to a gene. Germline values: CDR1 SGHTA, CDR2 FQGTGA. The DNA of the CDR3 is TGTGCCAGCAGCTGCAGACGGGGACAGGAGACTAGCGGGAGGGCCGGCACAGATACGCAGTATTTT. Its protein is CASSCRRGQETSGRAGTDTQYF.

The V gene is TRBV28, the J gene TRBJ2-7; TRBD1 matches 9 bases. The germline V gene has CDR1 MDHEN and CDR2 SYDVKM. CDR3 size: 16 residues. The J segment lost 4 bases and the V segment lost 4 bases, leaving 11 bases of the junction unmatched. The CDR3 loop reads CASSSVRTGAGYEQYF. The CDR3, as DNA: TGTGCCAGCAGTTCCGTCCGGACAGGGGCTGGGTACGAGCAGTACTTC.

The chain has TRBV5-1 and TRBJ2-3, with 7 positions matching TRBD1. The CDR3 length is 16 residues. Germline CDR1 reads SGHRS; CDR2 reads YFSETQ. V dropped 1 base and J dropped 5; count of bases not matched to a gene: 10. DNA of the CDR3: TGCGCCAGCAGCTTGTGGAGTCCAGGGGGTGAAGATACGCAGTATTTT. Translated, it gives CASSLWSPGGEDTQYF.

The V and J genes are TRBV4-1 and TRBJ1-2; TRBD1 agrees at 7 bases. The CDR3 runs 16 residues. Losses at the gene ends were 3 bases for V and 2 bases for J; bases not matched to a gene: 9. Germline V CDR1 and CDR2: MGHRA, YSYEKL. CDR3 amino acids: CASSQETGQANYGYTF. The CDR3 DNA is TGCGCCAGCAGCCAGGAAACTGGACAGGCGAACTATGGCTACACCTTC.